Here is one TCR beta chain with its context. Its antigen is undetermined. Method: immunoSEQ multiplex PCR; TCRdb's copy keeps in-frame clones and lacks some. This table holds around 150,000 clones, approximately 92% found once. These data belong to a study of T cell responses to AZD1222 COVID-19 vaccine. Study-level points and caveats: In all cases, repertoires were sampled only after the peak T cell response. Just six or seven AZD1222 recipients tested seropositive at baseline. The breadth and depth of Spike-specific TCRs increased once two AZD1222 doses had been given.

The CDR3 covers 16 residues. Germline loops: CDR1 MNHNY, CDR2 SVGAGI (reference sequence). V was cut by 7 bases and J by 0 bases, with 15 bases left in between. The source of this sequence is an adult in good health. Source: peripheral blood, taken on day 0 of AZD1222 vaccination. The chain has TRBV6-6 and TRBJ1-4, with D perhaps matching TRBD1 (5 bases). The CDR3 sequence is CASNPDRTATNEKLFF. CDR3 sequence (DNA): TGTGCCAGCAATCCCGACAGAACAGCAACTAATGAAAAACTGTTTTTT.